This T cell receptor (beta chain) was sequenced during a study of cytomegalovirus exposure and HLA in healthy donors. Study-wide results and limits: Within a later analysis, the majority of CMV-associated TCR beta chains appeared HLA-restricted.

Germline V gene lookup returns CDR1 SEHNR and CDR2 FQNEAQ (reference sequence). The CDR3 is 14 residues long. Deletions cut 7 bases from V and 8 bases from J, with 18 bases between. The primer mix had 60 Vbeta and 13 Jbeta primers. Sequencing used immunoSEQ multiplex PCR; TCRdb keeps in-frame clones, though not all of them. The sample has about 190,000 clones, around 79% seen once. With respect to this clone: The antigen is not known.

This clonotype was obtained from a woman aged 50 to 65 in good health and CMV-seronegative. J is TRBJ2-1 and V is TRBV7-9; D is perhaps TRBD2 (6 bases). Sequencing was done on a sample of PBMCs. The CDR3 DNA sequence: TGTGCCAGCACCTCCAAGAGGGGCGGGGATGAGCAGTTCTTC. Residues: CASTSKRGGDEQFF. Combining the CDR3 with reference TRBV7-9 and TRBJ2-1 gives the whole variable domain DTGVSQNPRHKITKRGQNVTFRCDPISEHNRLYWYRQTLGQGPEFLTYFQNEAQLEKSRLLSDRFSAERPKGSFSTLEIQRTEQGDSAMYLCASTSKRGGDEQFFGPGTRLTVL.